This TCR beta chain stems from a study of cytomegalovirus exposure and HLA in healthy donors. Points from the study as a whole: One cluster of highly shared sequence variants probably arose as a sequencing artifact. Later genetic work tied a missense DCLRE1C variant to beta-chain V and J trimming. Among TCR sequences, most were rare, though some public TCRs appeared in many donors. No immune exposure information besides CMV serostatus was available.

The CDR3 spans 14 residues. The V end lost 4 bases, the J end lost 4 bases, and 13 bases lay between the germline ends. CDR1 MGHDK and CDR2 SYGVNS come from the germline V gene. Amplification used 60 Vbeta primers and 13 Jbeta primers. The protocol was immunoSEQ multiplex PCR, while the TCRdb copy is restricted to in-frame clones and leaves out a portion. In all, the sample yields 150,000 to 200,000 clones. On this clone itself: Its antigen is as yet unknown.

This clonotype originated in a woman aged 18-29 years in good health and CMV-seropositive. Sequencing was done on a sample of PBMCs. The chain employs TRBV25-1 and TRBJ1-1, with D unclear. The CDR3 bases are TGTGCCAGCAGTGGCTTGGCGGCTGGCACTGAAGCTTTCTTT. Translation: CASSGLAAGTEAFF.